The source of this TCR beta chain is a study of Ad26.COV2.S vaccination and SARS-CoV-2 variants. At the level of the study: Donor got 5x10^10 or 1x10^11 viral particles of Ad26.COV2.S.

The table lists this clone with a few counts. Its cognate antigen is unknown. In the same sample, other DNA sequences code for this CDR3. Germline V CDR1 and CDR2: SNHLY, FYNNEI. The CDR3 length is 13 residues. The V gene end was trimmed by 4 bases and the J gene end by 3 bases; junction bases not matched to a gene: 0. As for treatment: 15 to 20 received Ad26.COV2.S at low or high dose, single or two shots; roughly five received placebo; per-sample allocation not given. Sampling happened 63 days after the first vaccine or placebo injection. An adult donor aged 18-55 years was enrolled in Boston. SARS-CoV-2 spike from the Wuhan strain was encoded by the vaccine, an Ad26 vector. Produced via immunoSEQ multiplex PCR; TCRdb's table is partial and in-frame only. This table has fewer than 400,000 clones, around four fifths appearing once. The study's findings and limits: A substantial breadth of spike-specific CD8+ and CD4+ T cell responses after vaccination has been reported.

The sequence was obtained from a person aged 18-65 years who received the Ad26.COV2.S COVID-19 vaccine or a placebo. Sequenced material: peripheral blood, taken in a trial of Ad26.COV2.S vaccine versus placebo. The chain uses TRBV2 and TRBJ2-3; 8 nucleotides line up with TRBD1. The CDR3 loop reads CASSGQGTDTQYF. The CDR3 DNA reads as TGTGCCAGCAGTGGACAGGGGACAGATACGCAGTATTTT.